This record concerns one T cell receptor (beta chain) sequence. Each sample used at least 6 million PBMCs. This specimen comes from a study of blood T cells in healthy people across ages. This CDR3 comprises 13 residues. CDR1 and CDR2 (germline): DFQATT, SNEGSKA (reference sequence). Between the trimmed V and J ends, which lost 8 bases and 0 bases, there was a span of 13 bases. Alongside a J-beta primer mix, a sample-barcoded 5' primer served in a second PCR lasting about 7 to 11 cycles. A single record per CDR3 protein comes from TCRdb applying MiXCR to the 5' RACE reads. The sample carries roughly 1.5 million distinct CDR3 sequences, about 42% recorded once.

Sequencing was performed on blood. V gene TRBV20-1 combines with J gene TRBJ1-2, with D maybe TRBD1 (6 bases). This TCR was sampled from a woman aged 18 to 35 in good health. The CDR3 coding sequence is TGCAGTACCTCGGACAGAACTAACTATGGCTACACCTTC. Its protein product is CSTSDRTNYGYTF.